These T cell receptor beta chains were read from a single sample in a study of a mutant IDH1 vaccine in newly diagnosed glioma. Using immunoSEQ multiplex PCR, the repertoire was profiled, and TCRdb retains in-frame clones only, with some absent. The sample yields tens of thousands of clones, roughly 80% seen once. Their cognate antigens are unknown. This material consisted of PBMCs, taken from a glioma patient whose treatment included an IDH1 peptide vaccine. These receptors originate from a man over 45 with glioma. Each CDR3 is given with its conserved first and last residue. Each record gives: J gene, V gene, CDR3 protein.

>TRBJ1-5|TRBV20-1
CSASGGQPQHF
>TRBJ2-3|TRBV9
CASSVEGTGLDTQYF
>TRBJ2-7|TRBV4-2
CASSQEMSDSYEQYF
>TRBJ1-3|TRBV9
CASSVEENTIYF
>TRBJ2-2|TRBV19
CASSIGTGTGELFF
>TRBJ2-3|TRBV5-6
CASSWGGLSTDTQYF
>TRBJ2-3|TRBV30
CAYNSGRSTDTQYF
>TRBJ1-2|TRBV27
CASSSQGGTTYGYTF
>TRBJ2-3|TRBV6-5
CASSWGQDTQYF
>TRBJ1-1|TRBV2
CASSETYFEAFF
>TRBJ1-6|TRBV7-2
CASSSQGVASPLHF
>TRBJ1-6|TRBV14
CASSQVGGPNSPLHF
>TRBJ2-3|TRBV10-1
CASSDLQKTATDTQYF
>TRBJ2-5|TRBV9
CASSVEGSGGMIETQYF
>TRBJ2-5|TRBV9
CASSSGQEGTQYF
>TRBJ2-5|TRBV5-1
CASSLEGRPPETQYF
>TRBJ1-6|TRBV5-1
CASSQTGVDSPLHF
>TRBJ2-5|TRBV11-2
CASSFSPGPLQETQYF
>TRBJ1-1|TRBV5-4
CASSTQGNTEAFF
>TRBJ2-3|TRBV2
CASGRGTGEDTQYF
>TRBJ1-1|TRBV2
CASSEQNMADTEAFF
>TRBJ2-3|TRBV18
CASPTTTGGDTQYF
>TRBJ2-7|TRBV4-3
CASSQGTGDYEQYF
>TRBJ1-2|TRBV5-8
CASSFQNYGYTF
>TRBJ1-1|TRBV19
CASAGDSLNTEAFF
>TRBJ1-1|TRBV19
CASRRGNTEAFF
>TRBJ1-2|TRBV5-5
CASSLSTPGQRLGGYTF
>TRBJ1-1|TRBV5-1
CASSLEGDRGGGTEAFF
>TRBJ2-3|TRBV5-6
CASSLEVGSTDTQYF
>TRBJ2-3|TRBV5-6
CASGRGTSYTQYF
>TRBJ1-2|TRBV6-1
CASAHGQAAGGYTF
>TRBJ1-1|TRBV5-6
CASSLWALNTEAFF
>TRBJ1-2|TRBV10-3
CAISDPDAYGYTF
>TRBJ2-5|TRBV5-4
CASSLGLAQETQYF
>TRBJ2-5|TRBV9
CASSVGPGQGQETQYF
>TRBJ1-5|TRBV2
CASSGDRAQPQHF
>TRBJ2-7|TRBV7-2
CASSLWGSSYEQYF
>TRBJ1-2|TRBV14
CASSQDVLGSDGYTF
>TRBJ2-2|TRBV4-3
CASSQDLVSGVPTGELFF
>TRBJ2-3|TRBV7-2
CASSQGYTDTQYF
>TRBJ1-2|TRBV4-1
CASSQARNYGYTF